This TCR beta chain is from a study of blood T cell repertoires in COVID-19. About the study: The origin of the acute and convalescent COVID-19 samples was the United States, Italy and Spain. T cells, B-cell-depleted T cells, or PBMCs provided the cDNA or gDNA that served as material.

As processed by the authors: Reference gene primer amplification gave nucleated cell count estimates. The table came from immunoSEQ multiplex PCR; TCRdb's copy has only in-frame clones and leaves some out. That table supplies the V and J calls and clone size; D and trimming were determined from the DNA. This table holds roughly 230,000 clones, about 85% found once. This clone has more than one count but fewer than ten. The length of the CDR3 is 13 residues. Germline CDR1 reads SGHDT; CDR2 reads YYEEEE. Trimming cost V 7 bases and J 1 base, with 11 bases left between them. The chain uses TRBV5-6 and TRBJ1-1; TRBD1 is a possible D gene (5 bases). This TCR came from a man aged 40-49 years with acute or convalescent COVID-19. The sequencing input was peripheral blood. For the CDR3, the DNA is TGTGCCAGCGGGGCGGTTGGGAACACTGAAGCTTTCTTT. Translated: CASGAVGNTEAFF.